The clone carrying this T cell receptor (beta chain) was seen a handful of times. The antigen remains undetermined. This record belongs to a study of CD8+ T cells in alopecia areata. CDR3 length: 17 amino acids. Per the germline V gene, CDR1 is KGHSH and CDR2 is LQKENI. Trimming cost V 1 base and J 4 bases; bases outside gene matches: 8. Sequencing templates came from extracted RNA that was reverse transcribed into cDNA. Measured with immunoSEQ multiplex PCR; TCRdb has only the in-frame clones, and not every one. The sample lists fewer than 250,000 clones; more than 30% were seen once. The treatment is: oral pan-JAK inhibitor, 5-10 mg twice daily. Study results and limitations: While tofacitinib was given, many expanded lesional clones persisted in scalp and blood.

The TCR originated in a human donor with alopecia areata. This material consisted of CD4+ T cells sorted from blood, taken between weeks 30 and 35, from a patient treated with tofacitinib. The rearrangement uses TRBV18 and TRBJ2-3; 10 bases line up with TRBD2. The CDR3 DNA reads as TGTGCCAGCTCACCACGTGGAGAGCGGGAGGGCGCAGATACGCAGTATTTT. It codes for CASSPRGEREGADTQYF.